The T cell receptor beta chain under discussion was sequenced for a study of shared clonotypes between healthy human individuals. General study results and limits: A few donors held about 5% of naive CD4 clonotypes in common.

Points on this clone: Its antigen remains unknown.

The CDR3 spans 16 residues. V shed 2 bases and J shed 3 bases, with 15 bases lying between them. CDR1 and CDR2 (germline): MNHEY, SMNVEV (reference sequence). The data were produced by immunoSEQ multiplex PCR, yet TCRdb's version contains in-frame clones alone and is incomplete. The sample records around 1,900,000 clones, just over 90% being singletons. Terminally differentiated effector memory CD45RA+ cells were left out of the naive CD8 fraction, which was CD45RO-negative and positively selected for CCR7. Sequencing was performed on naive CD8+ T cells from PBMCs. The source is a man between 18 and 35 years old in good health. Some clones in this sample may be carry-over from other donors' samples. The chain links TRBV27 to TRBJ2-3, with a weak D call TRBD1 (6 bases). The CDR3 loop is CASSLLGGDITDTQYF. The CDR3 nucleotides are TGTGCCAGCAGTTTACTAGGGGGAGATATTACAGATACGCAGTATTTT.